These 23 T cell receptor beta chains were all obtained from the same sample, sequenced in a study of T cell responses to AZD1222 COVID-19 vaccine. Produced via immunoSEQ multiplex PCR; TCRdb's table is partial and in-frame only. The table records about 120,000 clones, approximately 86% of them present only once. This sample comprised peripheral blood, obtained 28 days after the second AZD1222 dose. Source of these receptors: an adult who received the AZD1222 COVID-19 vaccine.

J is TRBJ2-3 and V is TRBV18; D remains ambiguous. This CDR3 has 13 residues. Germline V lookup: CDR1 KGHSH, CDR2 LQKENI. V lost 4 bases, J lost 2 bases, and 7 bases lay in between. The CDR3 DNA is TGTGCCAGCTCACAACAGTACACAGATACGCAGTATTTT. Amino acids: CASSQQYTDTQYF. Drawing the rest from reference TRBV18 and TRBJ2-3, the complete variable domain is NAGVMQNPRHLVRRRGQEARLRCSPMKGHSHVYWYRQLPEEGLKFMVYLQKENIIDESGMPKERFSAEFPKEGPSILRIQQVVRGDSAAYFCASSQQYTDTQYFGPGTRLTVL.

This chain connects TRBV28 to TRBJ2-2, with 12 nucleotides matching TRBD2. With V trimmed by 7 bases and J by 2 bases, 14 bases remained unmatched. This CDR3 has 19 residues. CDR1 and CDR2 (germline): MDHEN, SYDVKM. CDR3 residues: CASIFSATSGGINTGELFF. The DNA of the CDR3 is TGTGCCAGCATCTTCTCCGCGACTAGCGGGGGAATTAACACCGGGGAGCTGTTTTTT. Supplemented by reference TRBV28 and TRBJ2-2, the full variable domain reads DVKVTQSSRYLVKRTGEKVFLECVQDMDHENMFWYRQDPGLGLRLIYFSYDVKMKEKGDIPEGYSVSREKKERFSLILESASTNQTSMYLCASIFSATSGGINTGELFFGEGSRLTVL.

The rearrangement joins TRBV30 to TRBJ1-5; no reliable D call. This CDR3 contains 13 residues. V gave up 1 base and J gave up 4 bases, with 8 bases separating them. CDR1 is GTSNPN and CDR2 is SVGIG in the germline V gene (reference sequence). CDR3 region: CAWSDQSNQPQHF. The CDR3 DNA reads TGTGCCTGGAGTGACCAGAGTAATCAGCCCCAGCATTTT.

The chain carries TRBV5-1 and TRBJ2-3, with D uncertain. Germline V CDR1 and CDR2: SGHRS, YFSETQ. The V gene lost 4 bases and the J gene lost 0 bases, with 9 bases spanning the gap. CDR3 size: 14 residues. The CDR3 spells CASSVGASTDTQYF. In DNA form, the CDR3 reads TGCGCCAGCAGCGTCGGTGCTAGCACAGATACGCAGTATTTT.

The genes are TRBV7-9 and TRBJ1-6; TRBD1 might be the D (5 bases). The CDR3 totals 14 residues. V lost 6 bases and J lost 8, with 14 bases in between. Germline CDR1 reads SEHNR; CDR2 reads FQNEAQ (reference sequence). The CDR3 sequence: CASRSRQGDSPLHF. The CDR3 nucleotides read TGTGCCAGCAGGTCAAGGCAGGGCGATTCACCCCTCCACTTT.

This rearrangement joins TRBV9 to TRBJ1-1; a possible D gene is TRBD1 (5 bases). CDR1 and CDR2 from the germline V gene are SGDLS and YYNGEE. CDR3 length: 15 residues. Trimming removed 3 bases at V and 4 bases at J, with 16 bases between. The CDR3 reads CASSEARGAVTEAFF. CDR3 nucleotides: TGTGCCAGCAGCGAGGCGCGGGGCGCGGTCACTGAAGCTTTCTTT. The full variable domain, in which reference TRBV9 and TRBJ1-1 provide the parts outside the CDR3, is DSGVTQTPKHLITATGQRVTLRCSPRSGDLSVYWYQQSLDQGLQFLIQYYNGEERAKGNILERFSAQQFPDLHSELNLSSLELGDSALYFCASSEARGAVTEAFFGQGTRLTVV.

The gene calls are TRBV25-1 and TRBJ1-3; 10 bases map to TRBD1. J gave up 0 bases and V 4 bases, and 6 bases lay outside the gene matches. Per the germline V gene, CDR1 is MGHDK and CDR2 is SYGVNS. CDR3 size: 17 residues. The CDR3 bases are TGTGCCAGCAGTGTGACAGGGGGCCCGCCCTCTGGAAACACCATATATTTT. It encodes CASSVTGGPPSGNTIYF.

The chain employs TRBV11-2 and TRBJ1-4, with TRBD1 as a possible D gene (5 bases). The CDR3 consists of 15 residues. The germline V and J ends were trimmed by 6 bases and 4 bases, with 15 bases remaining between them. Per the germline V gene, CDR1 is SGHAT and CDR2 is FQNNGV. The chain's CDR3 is CASRFTGGDNEKLFF. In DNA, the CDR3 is TGTGCCAGCAGGTTTACGGGGGGGGATAATGAAAAACTGTTTTTT.

CDR3 in amino acids: CASSQDRGDSYEQYF. CDR3 DNA sequence: TGTGCCAGCAGTCAAGACAGGGGAGACTCCTACGAGCAGTACTTC. V usage is TRBV28 and J usage is TRBJ2-7; 8 positions match TRBD1. The CDR3 is made up of 15 amino acids. V dropped 5 bases and J dropped 0; count of bases not matched to a gene: 6. Germline CDR1 reads MDHEN; CDR2 reads SYDVKM.

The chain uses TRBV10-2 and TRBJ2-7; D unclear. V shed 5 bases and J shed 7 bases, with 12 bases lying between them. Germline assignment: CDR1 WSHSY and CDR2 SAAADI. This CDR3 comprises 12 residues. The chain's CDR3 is CASSPRLPEQYF. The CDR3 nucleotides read TGCGCCAGCAGTCCCCGGTTACCTGAGCAGTACTTC.

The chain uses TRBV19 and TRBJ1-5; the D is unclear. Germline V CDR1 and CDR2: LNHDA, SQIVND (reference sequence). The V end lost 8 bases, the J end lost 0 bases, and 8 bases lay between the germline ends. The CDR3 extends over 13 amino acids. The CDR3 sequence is CASADYSNQPQHF. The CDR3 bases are TGTGCCAGTGCAGACTATAGCAATCAGCCCCAGCATTTT.

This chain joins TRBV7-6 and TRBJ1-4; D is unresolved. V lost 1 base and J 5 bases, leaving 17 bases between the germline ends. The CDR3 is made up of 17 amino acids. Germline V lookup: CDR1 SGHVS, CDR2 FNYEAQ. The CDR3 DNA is TGTGCCAGCAGCTTAGGACCCCTATTATCCGGGAATGAAAAACTGTTTTTT. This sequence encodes CASSLGPLLSGNEKLFF.

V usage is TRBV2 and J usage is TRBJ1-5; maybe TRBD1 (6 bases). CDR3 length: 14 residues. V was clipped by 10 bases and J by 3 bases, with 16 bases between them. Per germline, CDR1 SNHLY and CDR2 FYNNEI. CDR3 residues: CATSPRDTNQPQHF. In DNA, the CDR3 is TGTGCCACCAGCCCGCGGGACACCAATCAGCCCCAGCATTTT.

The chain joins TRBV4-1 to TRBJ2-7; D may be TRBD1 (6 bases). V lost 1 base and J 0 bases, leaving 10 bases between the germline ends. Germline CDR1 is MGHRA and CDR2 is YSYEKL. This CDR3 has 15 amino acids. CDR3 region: CASSQVPDSSYEQYF. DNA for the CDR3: TGCGCCAGCAGCCAAGTCCCGGACAGCTCCTACGAGCAGTACTTC.

CDR3 DNA: TGTGCCAGCAGCTTGGAGGACAGACCTTCACTCTTCTATGGCTACACCTTC. Protein sequence: CASSLEDRPSLFYGYTF. J is TRBJ1-2 and V is TRBV5-5; a weak D match, TRBD1 (6 bases). CDR3 length: 17 amino acids. Looked up from germline, CDR1 is SGHKS and CDR2 is YYEKEE (reference sequence). The V and J ends lost 0 bases and 4 bases respectively, with 19 bases between them.

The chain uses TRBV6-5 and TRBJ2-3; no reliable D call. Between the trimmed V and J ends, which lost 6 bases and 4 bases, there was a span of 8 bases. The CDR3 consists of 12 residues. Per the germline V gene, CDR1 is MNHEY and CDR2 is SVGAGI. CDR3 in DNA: TGTGCCAGCAGGTTACTTGCAGATACGCAGTATTTT. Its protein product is CASRLLADTQYF.

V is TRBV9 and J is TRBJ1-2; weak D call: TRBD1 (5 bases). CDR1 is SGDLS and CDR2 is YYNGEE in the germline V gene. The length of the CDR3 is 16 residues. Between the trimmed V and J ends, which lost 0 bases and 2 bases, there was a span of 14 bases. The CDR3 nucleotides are TGTGCCAGCAGCGTAGAGTTTGGGGGGGTGAACTATGGCTACACCTTC. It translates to CASSVEFGGVNYGYTF.

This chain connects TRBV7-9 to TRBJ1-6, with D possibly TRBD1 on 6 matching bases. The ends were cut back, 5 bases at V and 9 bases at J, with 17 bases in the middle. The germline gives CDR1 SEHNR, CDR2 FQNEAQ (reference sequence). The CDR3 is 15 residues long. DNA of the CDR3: TGTGCCAGCAGCATAAGTTGGGGGGCCGTTTCACCCCTCCACTTT. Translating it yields CASSISWGAVSPLHF. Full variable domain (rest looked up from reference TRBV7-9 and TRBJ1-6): DTGVSQNPRHKITKRGQNVTFRCDPISEHNRLYWYRQTLGQGPEFLTYFQNEAQLEKSRLLSDRFSAERPKGSFSTLEIQRTEQGDSAMYLCASSISWGAVSPLHFGNGTRLTVT.

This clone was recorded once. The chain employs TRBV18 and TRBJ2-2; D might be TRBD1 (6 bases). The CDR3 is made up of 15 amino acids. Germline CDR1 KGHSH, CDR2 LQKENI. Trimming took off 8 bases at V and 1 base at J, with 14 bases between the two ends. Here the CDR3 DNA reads TGTGCCAGCCATACCGAGACAGGGAACACCGGGGAGCTGTTTTTT. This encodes CASHTETGNTGELFF.

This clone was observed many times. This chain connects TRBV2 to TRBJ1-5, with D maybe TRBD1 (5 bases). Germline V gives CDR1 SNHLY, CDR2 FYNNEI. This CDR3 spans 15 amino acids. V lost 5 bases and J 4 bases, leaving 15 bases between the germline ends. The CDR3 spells CASSFHSGQNQPQHF. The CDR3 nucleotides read TGTGCCAGCAGTTTCCATTCGGGGCAAAATCAGCCCCAGCATTTT.

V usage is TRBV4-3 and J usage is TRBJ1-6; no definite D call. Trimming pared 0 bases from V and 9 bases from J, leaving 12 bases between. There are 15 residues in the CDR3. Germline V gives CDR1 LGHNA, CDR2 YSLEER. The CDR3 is CASSQDLLSGSPLHF. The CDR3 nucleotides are TGCGCCAGCAGCCAAGATCTTCTTAGTGGTTCACCCCTCCACTTT.

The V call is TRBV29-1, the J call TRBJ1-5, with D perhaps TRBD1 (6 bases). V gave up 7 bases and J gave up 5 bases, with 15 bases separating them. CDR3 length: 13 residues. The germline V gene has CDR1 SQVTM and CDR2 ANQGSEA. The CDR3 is CSGSQGLDQPQHF. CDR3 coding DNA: TGCAGCGGAAGCCAGGGGCTGGATCAGCCCCAGCATTTT.

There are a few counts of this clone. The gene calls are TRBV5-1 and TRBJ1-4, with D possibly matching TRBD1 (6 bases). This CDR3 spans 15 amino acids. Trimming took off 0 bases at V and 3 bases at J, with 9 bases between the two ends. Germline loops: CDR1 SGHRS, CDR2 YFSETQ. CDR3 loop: CASSLGGRPNEKLFF. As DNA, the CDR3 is TGCGCCAGCAGCTTGGGGGGGCGGCCTAATGAAAAACTGTTTTTT.